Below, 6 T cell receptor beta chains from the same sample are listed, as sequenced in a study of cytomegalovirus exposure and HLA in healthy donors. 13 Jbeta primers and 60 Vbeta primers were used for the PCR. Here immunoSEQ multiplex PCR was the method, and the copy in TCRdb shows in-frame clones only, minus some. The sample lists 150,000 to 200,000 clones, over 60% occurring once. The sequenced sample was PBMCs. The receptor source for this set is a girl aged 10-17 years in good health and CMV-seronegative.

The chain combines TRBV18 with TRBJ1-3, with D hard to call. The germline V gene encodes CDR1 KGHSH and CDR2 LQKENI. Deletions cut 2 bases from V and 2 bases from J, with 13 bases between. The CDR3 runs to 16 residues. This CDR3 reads CASSPEPFVAGNTIYF. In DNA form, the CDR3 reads TGTGCCAGCTCACCAGAGCCGTTCGTGGCTGGAAACACCATATATTTT.

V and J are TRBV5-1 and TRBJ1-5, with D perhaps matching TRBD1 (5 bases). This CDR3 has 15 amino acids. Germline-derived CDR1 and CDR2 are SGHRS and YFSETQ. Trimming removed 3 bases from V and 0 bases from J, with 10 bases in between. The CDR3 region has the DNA TGCGCCAGCAGCTCGGGGGGGGATAGCAATCAGCCCCAGCATTTT. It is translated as CASSSGGDSNQPQHF.

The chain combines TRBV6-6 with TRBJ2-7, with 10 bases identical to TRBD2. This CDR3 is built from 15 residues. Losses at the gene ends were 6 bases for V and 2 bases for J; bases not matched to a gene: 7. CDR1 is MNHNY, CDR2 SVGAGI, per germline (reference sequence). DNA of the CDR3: TGTGCCAGCAGGAGGGGACTAGCGAACGCCTACGAGCAGTACTTC. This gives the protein CASRRGLANAYEQYF.

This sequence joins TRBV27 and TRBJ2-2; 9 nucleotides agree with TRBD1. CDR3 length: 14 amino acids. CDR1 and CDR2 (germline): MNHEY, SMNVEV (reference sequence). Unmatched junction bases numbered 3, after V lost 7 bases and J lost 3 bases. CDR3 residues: CASKRDRDTGELFF. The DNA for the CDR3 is TGTGCCAGCAAGCGGGACAGGGACACCGGGGAGCTGTTTTTT.

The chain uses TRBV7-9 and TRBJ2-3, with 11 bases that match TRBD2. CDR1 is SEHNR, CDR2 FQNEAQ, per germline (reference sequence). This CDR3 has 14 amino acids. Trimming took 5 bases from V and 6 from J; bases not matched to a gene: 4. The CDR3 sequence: CASSRSGGVDTQYF. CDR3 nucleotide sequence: TGTGCCAGCAGCCGTAGCGGGGGGGTCGATACGCAGTATTTT.

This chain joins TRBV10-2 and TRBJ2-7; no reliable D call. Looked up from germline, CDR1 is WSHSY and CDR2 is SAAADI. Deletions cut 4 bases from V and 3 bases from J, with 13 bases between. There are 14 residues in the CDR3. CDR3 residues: CASSGPGRHYEQYF. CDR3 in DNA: TGCGCCAGCAGTGGGCCAGGCCGACACTACGAGCAGTACTTC.